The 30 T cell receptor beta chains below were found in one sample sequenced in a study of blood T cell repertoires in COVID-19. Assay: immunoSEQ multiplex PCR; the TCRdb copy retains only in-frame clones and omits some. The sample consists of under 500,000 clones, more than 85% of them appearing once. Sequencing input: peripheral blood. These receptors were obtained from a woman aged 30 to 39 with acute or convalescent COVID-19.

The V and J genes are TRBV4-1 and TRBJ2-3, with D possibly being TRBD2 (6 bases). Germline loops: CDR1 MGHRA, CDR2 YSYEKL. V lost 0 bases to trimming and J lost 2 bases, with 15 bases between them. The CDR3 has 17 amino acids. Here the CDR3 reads CASSQDIETRPTDTQYF. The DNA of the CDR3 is TGCGCCAGCAGCCAAGATATAGAGACTAGGCCCACAGATACGCAGTATTTT.

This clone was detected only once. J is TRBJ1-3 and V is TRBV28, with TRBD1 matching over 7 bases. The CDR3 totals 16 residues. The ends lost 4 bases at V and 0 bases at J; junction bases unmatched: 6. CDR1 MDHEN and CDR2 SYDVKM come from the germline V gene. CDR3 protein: CASSSRTGFSGNTIYF. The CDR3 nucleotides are TGTGCCAGCAGTTCCCGGACAGGATTCTCTGGAAACACCATATATTTT.

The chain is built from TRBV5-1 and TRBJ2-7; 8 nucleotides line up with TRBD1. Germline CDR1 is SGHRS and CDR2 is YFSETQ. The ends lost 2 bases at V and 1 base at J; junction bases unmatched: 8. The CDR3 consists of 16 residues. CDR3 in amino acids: CASSFYGQGASYEQYF. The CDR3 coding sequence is TGCGCCAGCAGCTTTTATGGGCAGGGGGCTTCCTACGAGCAGTACTTC.

The CDR3 loop reads CASSFTGASTDTQYF. CDR3 bases: TGTGCCAGCAGCTTTACGGGAGCTAGCACAGATACGCAGTATTTT. This sequence joins TRBV11-3 and TRBJ2-3; weak D call: TRBD2 (6 bases). This CDR3 is 15 amino acids long. Trimming cost V 3 bases and J 0 bases, with 10 bases left between them. CDR1 and CDR2 (germline): SGHNT, YENEEA.

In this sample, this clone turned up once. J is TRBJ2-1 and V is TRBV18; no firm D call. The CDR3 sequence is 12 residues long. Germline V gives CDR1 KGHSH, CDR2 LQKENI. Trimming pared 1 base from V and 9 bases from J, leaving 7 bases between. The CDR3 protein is CASSPLGGEQFF. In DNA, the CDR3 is TGTGCCAGCTCACCACTAGGCGGTGAGCAGTTCTTC.

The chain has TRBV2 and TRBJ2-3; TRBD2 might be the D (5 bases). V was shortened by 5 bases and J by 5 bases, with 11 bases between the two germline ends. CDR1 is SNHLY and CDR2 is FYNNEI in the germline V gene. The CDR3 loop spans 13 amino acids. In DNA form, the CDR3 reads TGTGCCAGCAGTCGGAAGGAGGAAGATACGCAGTATTTT. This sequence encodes CASSRKEEDTQYF.

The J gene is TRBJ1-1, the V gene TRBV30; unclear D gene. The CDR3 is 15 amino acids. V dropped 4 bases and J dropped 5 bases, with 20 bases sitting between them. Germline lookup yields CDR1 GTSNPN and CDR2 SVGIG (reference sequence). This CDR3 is CAWITRERVWTEAFF. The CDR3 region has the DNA TGTGCCTGGATAACCCGAGAGCGGGTCTGGACTGAAGCTTTCTTT.

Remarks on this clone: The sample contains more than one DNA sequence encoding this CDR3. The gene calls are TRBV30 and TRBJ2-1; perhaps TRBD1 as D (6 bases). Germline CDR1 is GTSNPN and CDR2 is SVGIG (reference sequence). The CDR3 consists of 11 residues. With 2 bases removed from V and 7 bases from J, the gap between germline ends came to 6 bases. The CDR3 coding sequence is TGTGCCTGGAGTAGGGGGAATGAGCAGTTCTTC. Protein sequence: CAWSRGNEQFF. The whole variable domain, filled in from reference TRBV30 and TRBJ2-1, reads SQTIHQWPATLVQPVGSPLSLECTVEGTSNPNLYWYRQAAGRGLQLLFYSVGIGQISSEVPQNLSASRPQDRQFILSSKKLLLSDSGFYLCAWSRGNEQFFGPGTRLTVL.

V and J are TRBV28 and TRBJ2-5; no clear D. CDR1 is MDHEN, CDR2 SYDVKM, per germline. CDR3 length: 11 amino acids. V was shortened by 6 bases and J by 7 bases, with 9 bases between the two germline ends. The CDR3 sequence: CASRASGTQYF. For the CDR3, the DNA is TGTGCCAGCAGAGCGTCTGGGACCCAGTACTTC.

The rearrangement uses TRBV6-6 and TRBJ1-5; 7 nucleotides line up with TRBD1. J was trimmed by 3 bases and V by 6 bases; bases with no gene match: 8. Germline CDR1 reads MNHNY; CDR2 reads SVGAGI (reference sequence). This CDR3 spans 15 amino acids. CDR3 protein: CASSTTGQINQPQHF. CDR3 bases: TGTGCCAGCAGCACGACAGGGCAAATCAATCAGCCCCAGCATTTT.

The CDR3: CAAWDSSYNEQFF. Written as DNA, the CDR3 is TGTGCCGCCTGGGACAGCTCCTACAATGAGCAGTTCTTC. The chain carries TRBV5-8 and TRBJ2-1, with 7 positions matching TRBD1. Per germline, CDR1 SGHTS and CDR2 YDEGEE. CDR3 length equals 13 residues. With 10 bases clipped from V and 0 bases from J, the junction kept 4 bases outside the gene matches.

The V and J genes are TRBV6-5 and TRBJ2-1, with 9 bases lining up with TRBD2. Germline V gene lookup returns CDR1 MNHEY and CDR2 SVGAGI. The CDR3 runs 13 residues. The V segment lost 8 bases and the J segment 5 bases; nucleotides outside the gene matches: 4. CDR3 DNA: TGTGCCAGCCGGGGACTAGCCCACAATGAGCAGTTCTTC. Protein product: CASRGLAHNEQFF.

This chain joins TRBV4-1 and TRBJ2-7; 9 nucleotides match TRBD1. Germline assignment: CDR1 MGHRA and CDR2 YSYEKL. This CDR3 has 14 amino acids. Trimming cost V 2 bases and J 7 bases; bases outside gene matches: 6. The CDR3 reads CASSQPAGQGEQYF. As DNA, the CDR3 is TGCGCCAGCAGCCAACCTGCCGGACAGGGGGAGCAGTACTTC.

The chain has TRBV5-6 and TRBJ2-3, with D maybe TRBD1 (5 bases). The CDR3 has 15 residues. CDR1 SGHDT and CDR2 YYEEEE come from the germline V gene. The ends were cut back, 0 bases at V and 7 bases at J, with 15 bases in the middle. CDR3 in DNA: TGTGCCAGCAGCTTGGCCTCAGGGTCGACGTATACGCAGTATTTT. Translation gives CASSLASGSTYTQYF.

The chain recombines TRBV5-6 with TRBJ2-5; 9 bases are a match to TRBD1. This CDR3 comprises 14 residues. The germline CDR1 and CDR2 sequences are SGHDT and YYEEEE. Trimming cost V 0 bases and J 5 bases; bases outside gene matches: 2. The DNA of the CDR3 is TGTGCCAGCAGCTTGGACGGGACAGGGGAGACCCAGTACTTC. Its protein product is CASSLDGTGETQYF.

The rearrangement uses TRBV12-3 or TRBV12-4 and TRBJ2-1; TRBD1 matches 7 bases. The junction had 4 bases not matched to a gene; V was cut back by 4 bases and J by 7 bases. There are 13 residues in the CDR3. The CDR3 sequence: CASSSDRVNEQFF. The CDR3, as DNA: TGTGCCAGCAGTTCCGACAGGGTTAATGAGCAGTTCTTC.

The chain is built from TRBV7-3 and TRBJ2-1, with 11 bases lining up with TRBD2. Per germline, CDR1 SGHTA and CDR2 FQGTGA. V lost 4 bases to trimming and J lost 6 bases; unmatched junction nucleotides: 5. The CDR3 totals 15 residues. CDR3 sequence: CASSSSGGTTNEQFF. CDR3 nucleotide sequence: TGTGCCAGCAGCTCTAGCGGGGGGACAACCAATGAGCAGTTCTTC.

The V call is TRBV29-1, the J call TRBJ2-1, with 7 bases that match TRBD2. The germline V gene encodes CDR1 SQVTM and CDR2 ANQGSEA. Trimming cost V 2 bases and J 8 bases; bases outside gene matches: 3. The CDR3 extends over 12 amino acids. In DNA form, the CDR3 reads TGCAGCGTTGAATCGGGGGGTTATGAGCAGTTCTTC. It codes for CSVESGGYEQFF.

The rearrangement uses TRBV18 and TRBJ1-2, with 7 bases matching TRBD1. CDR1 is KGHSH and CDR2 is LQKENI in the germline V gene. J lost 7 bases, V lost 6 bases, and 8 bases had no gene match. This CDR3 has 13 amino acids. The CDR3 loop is CASSPDRFSGYTF. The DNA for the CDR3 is TGTGCCAGCTCGCCGGACAGGTTCAGTGGCTACACCTTC.

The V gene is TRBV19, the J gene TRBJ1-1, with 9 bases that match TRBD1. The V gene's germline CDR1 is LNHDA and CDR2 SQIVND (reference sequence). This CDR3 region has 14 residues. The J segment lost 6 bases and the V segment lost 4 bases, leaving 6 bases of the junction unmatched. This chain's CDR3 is CASSTDRGGPEAFF. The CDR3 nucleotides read TGTGCCAGTAGTACGGACAGGGGAGGGCCTGAAGCTTTCTTT.

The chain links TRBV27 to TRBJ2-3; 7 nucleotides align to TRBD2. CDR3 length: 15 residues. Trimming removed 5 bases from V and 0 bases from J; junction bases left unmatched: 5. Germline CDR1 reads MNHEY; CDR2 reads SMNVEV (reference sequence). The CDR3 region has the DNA TGTGCCAGCAGTGGCTCGGGACTAAGCACAGATACGCAGTATTTT. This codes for CASSGSGLSTDTQYF.

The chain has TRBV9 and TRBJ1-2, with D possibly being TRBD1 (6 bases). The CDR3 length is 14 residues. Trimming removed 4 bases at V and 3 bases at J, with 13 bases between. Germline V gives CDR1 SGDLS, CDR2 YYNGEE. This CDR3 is CASSPRTAYYGYTF. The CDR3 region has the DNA TGTGCCAGCAGCCCGAGGACAGCTTACTATGGCTACACCTTC.

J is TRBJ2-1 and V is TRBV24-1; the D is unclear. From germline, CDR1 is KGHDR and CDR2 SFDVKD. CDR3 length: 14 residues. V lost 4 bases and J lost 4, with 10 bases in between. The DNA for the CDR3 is TGTGCCACCAGTGAGAGTACTTTTTACAATGAGCAGTTCTTC. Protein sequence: CATSESTFYNEQFF.

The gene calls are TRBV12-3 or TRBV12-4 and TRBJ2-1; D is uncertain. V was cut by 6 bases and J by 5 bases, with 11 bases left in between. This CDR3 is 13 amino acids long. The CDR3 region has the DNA TGTGCCAGCAGACCAGACACTCACAATGAGCAGTTCTTC. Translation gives CASRPDTHNEQFF.

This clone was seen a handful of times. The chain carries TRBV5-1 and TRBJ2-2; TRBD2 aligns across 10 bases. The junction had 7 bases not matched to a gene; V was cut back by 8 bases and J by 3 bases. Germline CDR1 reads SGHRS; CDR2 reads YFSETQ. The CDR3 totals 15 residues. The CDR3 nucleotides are TGCGCCAGTGCGCTAGCGGGGGCCTACACCGGGGAGCTGTTTTTT. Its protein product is CASALAGAYTGELFF.

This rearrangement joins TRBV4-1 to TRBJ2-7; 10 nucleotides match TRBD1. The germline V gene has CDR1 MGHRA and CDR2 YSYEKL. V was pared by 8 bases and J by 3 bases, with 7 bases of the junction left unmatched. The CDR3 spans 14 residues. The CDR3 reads CASWRGTGDYEQYF. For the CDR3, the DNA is TGCGCCAGCTGGAGGGGGACAGGGGACTACGAGCAGTACTTC.

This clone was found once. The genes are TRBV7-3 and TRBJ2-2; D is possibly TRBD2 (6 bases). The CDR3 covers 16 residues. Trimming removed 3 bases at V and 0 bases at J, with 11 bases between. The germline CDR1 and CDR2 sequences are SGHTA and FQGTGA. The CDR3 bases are TGTGCCAGCAGCTTGAAGGGACTTCCGAACACCGGGGAGCTGTTTTTT. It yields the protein CASSLKGLPNTGELFF.

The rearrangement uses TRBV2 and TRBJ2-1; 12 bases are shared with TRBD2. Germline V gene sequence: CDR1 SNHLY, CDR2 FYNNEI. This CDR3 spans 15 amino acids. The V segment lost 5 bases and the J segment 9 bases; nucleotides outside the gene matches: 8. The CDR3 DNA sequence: TGTGCCAGCAGTCAGACTAGCGGGGGCTCTGTTGAGCAGTTCTTC. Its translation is CASSQTSGGSVEQFF.

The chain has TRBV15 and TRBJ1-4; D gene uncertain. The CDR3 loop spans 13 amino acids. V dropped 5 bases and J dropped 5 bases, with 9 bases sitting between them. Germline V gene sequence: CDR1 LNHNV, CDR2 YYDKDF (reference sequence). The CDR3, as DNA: TGTGCCACCAGCCACTCGCGAAATGAAAAACTGTTTTTT. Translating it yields CATSHSRNEKLFF.

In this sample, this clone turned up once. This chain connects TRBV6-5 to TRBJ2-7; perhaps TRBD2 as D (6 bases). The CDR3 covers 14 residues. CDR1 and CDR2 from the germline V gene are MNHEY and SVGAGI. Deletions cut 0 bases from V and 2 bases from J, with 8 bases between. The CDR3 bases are TGTGCCAGCAGTTACTCGAGCGGGCCCTACGAGCAGTACTTC. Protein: CASSYSSGPYEQYF.